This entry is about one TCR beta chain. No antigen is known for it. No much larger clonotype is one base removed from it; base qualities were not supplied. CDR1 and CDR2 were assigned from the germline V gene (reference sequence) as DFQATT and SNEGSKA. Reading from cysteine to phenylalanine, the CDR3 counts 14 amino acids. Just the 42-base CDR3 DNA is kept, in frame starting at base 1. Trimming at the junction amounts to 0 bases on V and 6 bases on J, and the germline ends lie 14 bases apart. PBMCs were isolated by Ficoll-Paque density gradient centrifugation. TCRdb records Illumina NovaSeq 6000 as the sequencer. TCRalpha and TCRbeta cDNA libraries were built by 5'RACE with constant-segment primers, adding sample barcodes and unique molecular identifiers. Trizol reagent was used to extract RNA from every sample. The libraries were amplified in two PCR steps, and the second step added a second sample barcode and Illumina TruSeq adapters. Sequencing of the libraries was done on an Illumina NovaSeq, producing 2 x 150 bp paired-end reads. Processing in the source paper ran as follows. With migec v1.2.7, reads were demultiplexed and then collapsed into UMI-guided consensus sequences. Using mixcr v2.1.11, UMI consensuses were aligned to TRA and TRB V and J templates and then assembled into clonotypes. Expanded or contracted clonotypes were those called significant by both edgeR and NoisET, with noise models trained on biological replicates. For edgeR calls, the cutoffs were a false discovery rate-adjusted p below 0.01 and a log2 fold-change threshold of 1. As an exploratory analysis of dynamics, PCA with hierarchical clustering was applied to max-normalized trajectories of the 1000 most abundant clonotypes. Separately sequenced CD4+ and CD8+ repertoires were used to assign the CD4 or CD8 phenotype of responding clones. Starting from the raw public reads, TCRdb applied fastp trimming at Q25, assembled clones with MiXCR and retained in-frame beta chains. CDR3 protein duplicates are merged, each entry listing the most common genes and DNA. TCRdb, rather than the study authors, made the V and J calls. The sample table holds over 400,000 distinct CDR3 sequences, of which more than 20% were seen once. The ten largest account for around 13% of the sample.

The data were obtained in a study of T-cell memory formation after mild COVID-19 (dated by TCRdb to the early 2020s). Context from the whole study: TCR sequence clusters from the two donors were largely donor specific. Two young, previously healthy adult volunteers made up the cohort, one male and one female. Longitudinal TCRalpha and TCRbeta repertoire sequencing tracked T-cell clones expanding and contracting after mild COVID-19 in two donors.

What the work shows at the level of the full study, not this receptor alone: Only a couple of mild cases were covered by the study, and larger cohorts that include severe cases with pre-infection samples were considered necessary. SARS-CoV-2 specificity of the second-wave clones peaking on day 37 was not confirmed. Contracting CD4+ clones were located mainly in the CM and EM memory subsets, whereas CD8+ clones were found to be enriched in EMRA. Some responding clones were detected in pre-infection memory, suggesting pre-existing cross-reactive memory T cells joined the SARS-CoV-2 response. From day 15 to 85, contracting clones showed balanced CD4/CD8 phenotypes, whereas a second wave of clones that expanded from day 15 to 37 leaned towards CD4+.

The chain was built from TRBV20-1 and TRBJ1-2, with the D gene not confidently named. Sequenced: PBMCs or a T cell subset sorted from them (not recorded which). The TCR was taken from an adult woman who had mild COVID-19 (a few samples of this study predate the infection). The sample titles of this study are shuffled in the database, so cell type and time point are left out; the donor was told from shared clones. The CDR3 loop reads CSAREGETVDGYTF. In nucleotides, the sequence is TGCAGTGCTAGAGAGGGAGAGACCGTGGATGGCTACACCTTC.